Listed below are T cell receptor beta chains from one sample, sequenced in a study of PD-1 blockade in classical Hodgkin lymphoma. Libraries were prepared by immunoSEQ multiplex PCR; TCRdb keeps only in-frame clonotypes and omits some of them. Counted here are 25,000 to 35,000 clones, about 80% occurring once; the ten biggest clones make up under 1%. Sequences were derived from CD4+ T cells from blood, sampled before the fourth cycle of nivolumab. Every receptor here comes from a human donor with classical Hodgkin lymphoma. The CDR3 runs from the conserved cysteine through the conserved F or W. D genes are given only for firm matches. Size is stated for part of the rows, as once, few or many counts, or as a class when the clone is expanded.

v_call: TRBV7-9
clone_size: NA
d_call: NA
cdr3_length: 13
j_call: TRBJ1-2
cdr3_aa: CASSLQESYGYTF
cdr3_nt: TGTGCCAGCAGCCTACAGGAATCTTATGGCTACACCTTC

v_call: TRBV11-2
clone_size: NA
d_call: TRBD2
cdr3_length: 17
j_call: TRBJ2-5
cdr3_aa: CASSVTRLAGGEETQYF
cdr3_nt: TGTGCCAGCAGCGTCACTCGGCTAGCGGGGGGTGAAGAGACCCAGTACTTC

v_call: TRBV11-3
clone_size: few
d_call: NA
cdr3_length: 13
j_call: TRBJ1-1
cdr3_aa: CASSVTAGSEAFF
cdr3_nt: TGTGCCAGCAGTGTAACGGCAGGATCTGAAGCTTTCTTT

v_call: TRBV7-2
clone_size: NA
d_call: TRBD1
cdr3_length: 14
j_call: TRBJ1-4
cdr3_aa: CASSSGQGWEKLFF
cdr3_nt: TGTGCCAGCAGCTCGGGACAGGGGTGGGAAAAACTGTTTTTT

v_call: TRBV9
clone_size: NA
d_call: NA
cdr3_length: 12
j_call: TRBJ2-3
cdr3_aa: CASSVVTDTQYF
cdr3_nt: TGTGCCAGCAGCGTAGTCACAGATACGCAGTATTTT

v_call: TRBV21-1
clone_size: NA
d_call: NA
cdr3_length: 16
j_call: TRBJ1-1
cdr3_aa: CASSKARGRVNTEAFF
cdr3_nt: TGTGCCAGCAGCAAAGCGCGGGGGCGCGTTAACACTGAAGCTTTCTTT

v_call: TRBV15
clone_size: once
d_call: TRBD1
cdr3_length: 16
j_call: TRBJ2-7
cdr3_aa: CATSRDWQGQGFEQYF
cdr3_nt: TGTGCCACCAGCAGAGATTGGCAGGGACAGGGGTTCGAGCAGTACTTC

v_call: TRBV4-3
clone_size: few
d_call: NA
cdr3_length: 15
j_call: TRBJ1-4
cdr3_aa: CASSQESGTNEKLFF
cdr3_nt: TGCGCCAGCAGCCAAGAGTCCGGTACTAATGAAAAACTGTTTTTT

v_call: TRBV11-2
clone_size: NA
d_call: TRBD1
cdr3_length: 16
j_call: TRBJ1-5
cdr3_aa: CASSLIGTGGNQPQHF
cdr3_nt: TGTGCCAGCAGCTTAATTGGGACAGGGGGCAATCAGCCCCAGCATTTT

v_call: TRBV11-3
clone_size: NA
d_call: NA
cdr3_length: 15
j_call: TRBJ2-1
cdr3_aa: CASSHSGARYNEQFF
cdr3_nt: TGTGCCAGCAGCCACTCGGGGGCGAGATACAATGAGCAGTTCTTC

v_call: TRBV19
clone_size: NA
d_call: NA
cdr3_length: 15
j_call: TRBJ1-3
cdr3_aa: CASSILQGTGNTIYF
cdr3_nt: TGTGCCAGTAGTATCCTTCAGGGGACCGGAAACACCATATATTTT

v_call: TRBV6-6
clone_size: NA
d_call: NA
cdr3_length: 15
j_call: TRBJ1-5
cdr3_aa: CASSYEGSRNQPQHF
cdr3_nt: TGTGCCAGCAGTTACGAAGGCTCTCGCAATCAGCCCCAGCATTTT

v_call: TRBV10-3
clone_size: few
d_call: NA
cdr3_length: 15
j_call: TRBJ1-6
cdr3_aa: CAISETPTVNSPLHF
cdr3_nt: TGTGCCATCAGTGAGACACCGACTGTGAATTCACCCCTCCACTTT

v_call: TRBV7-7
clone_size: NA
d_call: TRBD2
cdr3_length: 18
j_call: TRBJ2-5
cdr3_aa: CASSLESPLAGVQETQYF
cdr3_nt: TGTGCCAGCAGCTTAGAGTCCCCACTAGCGGGGGTCCAAGAGACCCAGTACTTC

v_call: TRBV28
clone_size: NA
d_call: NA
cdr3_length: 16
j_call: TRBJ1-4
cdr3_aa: CASSPQVQGSNEKLFF
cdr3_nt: TGTGCCAGCAGCCCCCAAGTGCAGGGCTCTAATGAAAAACTGTTTTTT

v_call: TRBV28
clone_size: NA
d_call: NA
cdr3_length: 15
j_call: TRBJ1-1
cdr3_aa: CASSFSVRGSTEAFF
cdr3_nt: TGTGCCAGCAGTTTTTCGGTCAGGGGCAGCACTGAAGCTTTCTTT

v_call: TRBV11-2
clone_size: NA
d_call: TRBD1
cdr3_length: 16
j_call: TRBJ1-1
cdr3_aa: CASSLGQGGAWTEAFF
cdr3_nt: TGTGCCAGCAGCTTAGGTCAAGGGGGCGCTTGGACTGAAGCTTTCTTT

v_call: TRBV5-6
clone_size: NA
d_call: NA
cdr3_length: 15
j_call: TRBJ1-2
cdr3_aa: CASSLAPWGAYGYTF
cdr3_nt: TGTGCCAGCAGCTTGGCCCCATGGGGGGCTTATGGCTACACCTTC

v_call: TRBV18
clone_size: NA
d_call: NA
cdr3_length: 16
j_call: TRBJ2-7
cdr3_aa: CASSRSGTESSYEQYF
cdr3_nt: TGTGCCAGCTCACGATCCGGGACCGAAAGCTCCTACGAGCAGTACTTC

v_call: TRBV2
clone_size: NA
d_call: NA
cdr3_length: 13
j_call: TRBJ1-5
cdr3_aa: CASSANRDQPQHF
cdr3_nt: TGTGCCAGCAGTGCCAATAGGGATCAGCCCCAGCATTTT

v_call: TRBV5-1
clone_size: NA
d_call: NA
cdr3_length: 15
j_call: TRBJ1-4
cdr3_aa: CASSLGPSDFEKLFF
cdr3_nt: TGCGCCAGCAGCTTGGGACCCTCCGATTTCGAAAAACTGTTTTTT

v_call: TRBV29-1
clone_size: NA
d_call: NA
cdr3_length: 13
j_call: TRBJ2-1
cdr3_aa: CSGGEAPEGEQFF
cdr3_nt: TGCAGCGGGGGCGAAGCTCCTGAGGGTGAGCAGTTCTTC

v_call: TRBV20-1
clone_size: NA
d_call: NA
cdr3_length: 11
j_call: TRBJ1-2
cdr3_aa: CSVETVESYTF
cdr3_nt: TGCAGTGTGGAGACAGTGGAGAGCTACACCTTC